This TCR beta chain was sequenced during a study of blood T cells in healthy people across ages. Study at large: Template switching picked up about one barcoded beta molecule for each two T cells.

Collection of 8.5 to 10 milliliters of peripheral blood was performed for each donor. Per sample, a minimum of 7 million PBMCs were isolated. A sample-barcoded 5' primer and a J-beta primer mix were used in a second PCR of roughly 7 to 11 cycles. A tag from a template-switch adaptor with 12 random nucleotides marked each cDNA molecule. MiXCR, applied by TCRdb to the 5' RACE reads, yields one record per CDR3 protein. Of about 780,000 distinct CDR3 sequences listed, around 50% are singletons. The CDR3 is 13 residues long. Trimming shortened V by 7 bases and J by 1 base, and 13 bases separated the two germline ends. Germline V gene lookup returns CDR1 SQVTM and CDR2 ANQGSEA.

The sample taken for sequencing was blood. This clonotype originated in a man at least 80 years old in good health. This chain joins TRBV29-1 and TRBJ1-1; no firm D call. The CDR3 DNA reads as TGCAGCGCCGTAACAAGGACGAACACTGAAGCTTTCTTT. This encodes CSAVTRTNTEAFF.